Below, one TCR beta chain is given with its context. A second PCR, run for about 6 to 11 cycles, used a sample-barcoded 5' primer plus a J-beta primer mix. TCRdb used MiXCR to reprocess the 5' RACE reads, holding one entry per CDR3 protein. In the table there are over a million distinct CDR3 sequences, 35% to 45% of which are singletons. This sample was included in a study of blood T cells in healthy people across ages. The receptor's source is a woman under 30 in good health. Sample: blood.

The CDR3 region has the DNA TGTGCCAGCAGCGCCACTCACGTGGCGCCGGAGACCCAGTACTTC. It encodes CASSATHVAPETQYF. V usage is TRBV3-1 and J usage is TRBJ2-4; no definite D call. The J call may be in error: the DNA end matches TRBJ2-5 better. The CDR3 runs 15 residues. Germline V gene sequence: CDR1 LGHDT, CDR2 YNNKEL (reference sequence).